The clone carrying this T cell receptor beta chain was found a few times. This record comes from a study of human T cells and chemical hapten exposure. Study context: Donors were sensitized with 2% DPC on the upper inner arm. Patch tests applied 0.01% DPC to the upper back, read at 6 days. Small pooled library volume differences mainly caused per-sample TCR yield variation.

TCRdb called the RACE reads again in MiXCR, with one record for every CDR3 protein. The sample has about 52,000 distinct CDR3 sequences; 9.9% are singletons. Time point described: patch test 3, about 24 weeks after DPC sensitization. Treatment of the sample: therapeutic diphenylcyclopropenone sensitization with weekly scalp DPC. Blood, whole and unfractionated, served as the source for total RNA extraction. The source of this sequence is a woman aged 40 to 49 with alopecia areata. Some clones in this sample may be carry-over from other donors' samples. Sample: whole blood, taken in connection with sensitization to the hapten diphenylcyclopropenone (DPC).

CDR3 DNA: TGTGCCAGCAGTTCGTTCTGGACTAGCGGGGGGGCCTCGGATACGCAGTATTTT. Amino acid sequence: CASSSFWTSGGASDTQYF. The J gene is TRBJ2-3, the V gene TRBV12-3 or TRBV12-4; 15 bases match TRBD2. The CDR3 extends over 18 amino acids. The V gene end was trimmed by 4 bases and the J gene end by 6 bases; junction bases not matched to a gene: 11.